One T cell receptor beta chain is described in this entry. Its cognate antigen is unknown. This sample stems from a study of cytomegalovirus exposure and HLA in healthy donors. This CDR3 has 14 residues. Per germline, CDR1 MNHNY and CDR2 SVGAGI (reference sequence). J was trimmed by 2 bases and V by 5 bases; bases with no gene match: 3. Study-level findings and limits: Donor immune exposure was known only as CMV serostatus. Many donors shared some public TCRs, even though most TCR sequences were rare. Data from an earlier analysis indicated that most TCR beta V segments were productive either about 87% or about 30% of the time.

Both 60 Vbeta primers and 13 Jbeta primers went into the PCR. Clones were read by immunoSEQ multiplex PCR, and TCRdb kept only the in-frame ones, dropping some. The sample has 90,000 to 120,000 clones; about four fifths are singletons. The sequenced material came from PBMCs. The gene calls are TRBV6-6 and TRBJ2-4; TRBD1 matches at 7 bases. This TCR came from a female donor in good health and CMV-seropositive. The CDR3 DNA reads TGTGCCAGCAGTCCACAGGGGACCAAAAACATTCAGTACTTC. As protein: CASSPQGTKNIQYF.